The TCR beta chain under discussion was sequenced for a study of CD8 T cells in Susac syndrome. The CDR3 totals 13 residues. The V and J ends lost 5 bases and 4 bases respectively, with 11 bases between them. Germline CDR1 reads SGHTA; CDR2 reads FQGNSA. cDNA came from roughly 0.5 to 1 ug RNA primed by random hexamers. TCRdb ran MiXCR on the immunoSEQ multiplex PCR reads and lists one entry per CDR3 protein. The data show around 90,000 distinct CDR3 sequences, with roughly 96% seen just once and more than 0.5% held by the top ten. Sequencing was done on a sample of CD8+ T cells from PBMCs. This clonotype originated in a human donor with Susac syndrome. J is TRBJ1-1 and V is TRBV7-2, with D perhaps matching TRBD1 (6 bases). The CDR3 is CASSRQVGTEAFF. CDR3 coding DNA: TGTGCCAGCAGCCGACAGGTGGGCACTGAAGCTTTCTTT.